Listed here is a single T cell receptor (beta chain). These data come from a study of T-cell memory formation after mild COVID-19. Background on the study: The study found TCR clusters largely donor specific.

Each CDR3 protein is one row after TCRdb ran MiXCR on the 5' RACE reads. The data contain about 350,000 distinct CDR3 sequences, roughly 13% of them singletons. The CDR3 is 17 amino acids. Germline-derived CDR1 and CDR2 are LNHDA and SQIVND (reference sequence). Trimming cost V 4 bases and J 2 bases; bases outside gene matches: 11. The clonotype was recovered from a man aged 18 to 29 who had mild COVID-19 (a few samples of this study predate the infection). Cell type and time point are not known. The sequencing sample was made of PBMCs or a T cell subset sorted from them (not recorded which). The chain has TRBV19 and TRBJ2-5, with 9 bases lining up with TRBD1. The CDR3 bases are TGTGCCAGTAGTACTCCGGGACAGGGCCAACTGCAAGAGACCCAGTACTTC. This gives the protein CASSTPGQGQLQETQYF.